This T cell receptor (beta chain) is from a study of CD8+ T cells in alopecia areata. The wider study: Severity was scored as percentage of affected scalp area in treated patients. General observations from the study: Affected scalp, especially in alopecia totalis/universalis, had a higher clonality than normal scalp did. For patients receiving tofacitinib, scalp clonality and expanded CD8+ clones among the top 100 significantly decreased.

RNA was extracted and reverse transcribed into cDNA as the sequencing template. Profiling relied on immunoSEQ multiplex PCR, and the TCRdb table lists in-frame clones only, not all of them. The table has 110,000 to 150,000 clones, about 59% seen once. In this sample, this clone turned up once. Its matching antigen is unknown. Treatment of the sample: oral pan-JAK inhibitor, 5-10 mg twice daily. The ends were cut back, 5 bases at V and 8 bases at J, with 18 bases in the middle. This CDR3 spans 14 amino acids. Per germline, CDR1 SGHNT and CDR2 YYREEE (reference sequence). The genes are TRBV5-4 and TRBJ2-3; weak D call: TRBD2 (6 bases). The sequence was obtained from a human donor with alopecia areata. Here the sequenced sample was CD8+ T cells sorted from blood, taken at week 4, from a patient treated with tofacitinib. CDR3 bases: TGTGCCAGCAGATTAGGAGGGGACCCGACTACGCAGTATTTT. This gives the protein CASRLGGDPTTQYF.